The 9 T cell receptor beta chains below all came from one sample that was sequenced in a study of cytomegalovirus exposure and HLA in healthy donors. 60 Vbeta and 13 Jbeta primers were used in PCR. Sequencing was performed with immunoSEQ multiplex PCR; in TCRdb, only in-frame clones are kept and a portion is missing. This table has just over 200,000 clones, roughly 84% appearing once. The sequenced sample consisted of PBMCs. The receptor set was obtained from a man between 50 and 59 years old in good health and CMV-seronegative.

J is TRBJ1-2 and V is TRBV18, with TRBD1 identical over 9 bases. V was clipped by 3 bases and J by 2 bases; unmatched bases: 10. Germline CDR1 and CDR2: KGHSH and LQKENI. The CDR3 covers 17 residues. The DNA of the CDR3 is TGTGCCAGCTCACCGACGAAGACAGGGGGTATAAACTATGGCTACACCTTC. It specifies CASSPTKTGGINYGYTF.

The chain uses TRBV19 and TRBJ2-1, with D perhaps matching TRBD1 (8 bases). V was trimmed by 7 bases and J by 9 bases, leaving 19 bases between them. Germline CDR1 and CDR2: LNHDA and SQIVND (reference sequence). The CDR3 spans 14 residues. CDR3 amino acids: CASKRSSGQGEQFF. As DNA, the CDR3 is TGTGCCAGTAAAAGGTCTAGCGGACAGGGTGAGCAGTTCTTC.

This chain joins TRBV28 and TRBJ2-2; 10 bases are shared with TRBD2. The V segment lost 5 bases and the J segment 4 bases; nucleotides outside the gene matches: 7. Germline CDR1 and CDR2: MDHEN and SYDVKM. The CDR3 contains 16 residues. CDR3 protein: CASSPSGSPLTGELFF. The CDR3 coding sequence is TGTGCCAGCAGTCCTAGCGGGAGTCCTCTCACCGGGGAGCTGTTTTTT. Combining the CDR3 with reference TRBV28 and TRBJ2-2 gives the whole variable domain DVKVTQSSRYLVKRTGEKVFLECVQDMDHENMFWYRQDPGLGLRLIYFSYDVKMKEKGDIPEGYSVSREKKERFSLILESASTNQTSMYLCASSPSGSPLTGELFFGEGSRLTVL.

This clone was observed a few times. J is TRBJ1-5 and V is TRBV19, with unresolved D. CDR1 LNHDA and CDR2 SQIVND come from the germline V gene (reference sequence). The CDR3 is made up of 15 amino acids. With 1 base removed from V and 5 bases from J, the gap between germline ends came to 12 bases. The CDR3 DNA reads TGTGCCAGTAGTATAGGGGGAGGAAGAGATCAGCCCCAGCATTTT. Its protein is CASSIGGGRDQPQHF.

The chain couples TRBV5-1 to TRBJ2-1, with 14 nucleotides matching TRBD2. This CDR3 comprises 16 residues. CDR1 is SGHRS, CDR2 YFSETQ, per germline. Trimming removed 4 bases from V and 8 bases from J; junction bases left unmatched: 8. The CDR3: CASSAGLAGGGDEQFF. In DNA, the CDR3 is TGCGCCAGCAGCGCCGGACTAGCGGGAGGAGGCGATGAGCAGTTCTTC.

This clone was observed a few times. This chain connects TRBV5-5 to TRBJ2-7, with 7 bases identical to TRBD1. CDR1 is SGHKS and CDR2 is YYEKEE in the germline V gene (reference sequence). Trimming cost V 3 bases and J 3 bases; bases outside gene matches: 9. The CDR3 consists of 15 residues. The CDR3 DNA reads TGTGCCAGCAGCTATGACAGGGCACGATACTACGAGCAGTACTTC. This codes for CASSYDRARYYEQYF.

This chain connects TRBV27 to TRBJ2-1; no clear D. CDR1 and CDR2 from the germline V gene are MNHEY and SMNVEV (reference sequence). V was shortened by 5 bases and J by 2 bases, with 13 bases between the two germline ends. This CDR3 is 15 amino acids long. The CDR3 loop reads CASSPEIVPYNEQFF. The DNA of the CDR3 is TGTGCCAGCAGTCCCGAGATAGTCCCCTACAATGAGCAGTTCTTC.

The chain recombines TRBV6-1 with TRBJ1-5, with D unclear. CDR3 length equals 14 residues. Trimming cost V 3 bases and J 0 bases, with 6 bases left between them. Germline V CDR1 and CDR2: MNHNS, SASEGT. The chain's CDR3 is CASSDSFSNQPQHF. CDR3 nucleotides: TGTGCCAGCAGTGATTCCTTTAGCAATCAGCCCCAGCATTTT.

The rearrangement links TRBV6-5 to TRBJ2-3; TRBD2 matches at 9 bases. Germline loops: CDR1 MNHEY, CDR2 SVGAGI. The CDR3 runs to 15 residues. V lost 6 bases to trimming and J lost 1 base; unmatched junction nucleotides: 5. CDR3 loop: CASRSTSGGTDTQYF. CDR3 sequence (DNA): TGTGCCAGCAGGTCGACTAGCGGAGGCACAGATACGCAGTATTTT.